The sequence of this T cell receptor (beta chain) was determined in a study of blood T cell repertoires in COVID-19 (dated by TCRdb to 2020 to 2022). With respect to the entire study: The collaborator samples originated in the United States, Italy and Spain and spanned the acute and convalescent phases of COVID-19. The repertoires were released in a freely available public database intended as a resource for research on the immune response to SARS-CoV-2. Nearly every sample came with metadata listing a de-identified subject ID, COVID-19 status, age in years and sex. The material from the prospective study consisted of cDNA or gDNA derived from T cells, B-cell-depleted T cells, or PBMCs. Where available, HLA class I and class II types were obtained from metadata supplied by the sample provider rather than from assay-based typing. The samples were drawn from the first 160 participants of the ongoing ImmuneRACE study and from 1,254 subjects provided by 6 global collaborators. Subjects who had been exposed to COVID-19, were actively infected with it, or had recovered from it provided the deeply sampled blood TCRbeta repertoires that made up the dataset.

The paper as a whole reports these results and caveats: The quantity of clinical and demographic metadata differed by source and by participant and was supplied without curation.

This clone was seen only once. The antigen it binds to is not known. Qualities for individual bases were not recorded, and no much larger clone is one base off. After removal of 6 bases from V and 6 bases from J, the junction retains 4 bases not matched to a gene. The CDR3 goes from the cysteine to the phenylalanine over 15 residues. Here the CDR3 DNA is all that survives: 45 bases in frame from base 1. The germline V gene gives CDR1 as MDHEN and CDR2 as SYDVKM. The immunoSEQ Assay, a bias-controlled multiplex PCR, was used to amplify TCRbeta CDR3 regions from genomic DNA. As for the original processing: Nucleated cell counts per sample were estimated from amplification of reference gene primers within the assay. To quantify the absolute abundance of each unique TCRbeta CDR3 rearrangement, sequence reads were collapsed and filtered. Productive Simpson clonality was computed per sample as the square root of Simpson's diversity index over productive rearrangements. Drawn from immuneACCESS, this table holds only the in-frame rearrangements with V and J called that TCRdb kept. Clones are partly lost; checked studies trace under half to an unresolved V gene and leave the rest unexplained. V and J calls plus clone size are reproduced from that table; the DNA served to infer D and trimming. For this sample the table gives under 150,000 clones, of which roughly 84% were detected only once. Of the sample, less than 7% is held by the ten largest clones.

Participants in the prospective study were enrolled through a virtual design, were aged roughly 18 to 90 years, and lived in fewer than 30 United States geographic areas. Cohort assignment in the prospective study relied on participant-reported clinical history from a screening survey and a study questionnaire. Mobile phlebotomists in the prospective study collected whole blood, serum and a nasopharyngeal or oropharyngeal swab from every participant. Over an approximately 2-month period, participants in the prospective study had the option of providing additional blood draws and questionnaires. Prospective study blood samples were shipped either frozen or at room temperature before DNA extraction.

Specimen: PBMCs or T cells enriched from blood (not recorded which). This chain is built from TRBV28 and TRBJ2-1; the junction holds 14 bases that match TRBD2. The sequence was obtained from a man in his forties or fifties with acute COVID-19. This receptor has the CDR3 CASRAGLAGANEQFF. The nucleotide sequence is given as TGTGCCAGCAGGGCGGGACTAGCGGGAGCCAATGAGCAGTTCTTC.